This entry is about one TCR beta chain. Its antigen is unknown. Given a much more abundant clone one base away, this may be a read error. These data come from a study of T cell repertoires in cytomegalovirus infection. Study at large: Evidence of both CMV infection and a matching HLA type came from public TCR beta signatures. The study, taken as a whole, reports: Summed frequency of public TCR beta families distinguished CMV carriers with the relevant HLA. The ex vivo response showed dominance by HLA-C-restricted CMV-specific TCR beta clonotypes.

A single record per CDR3 protein comes from TCRdb applying MiXCR to the reads. The table records some 400,000 distinct CDR3 sequences, approximately 31% of them present only once. V was cut by 5 bases and J by 10 bases, with 17 bases left in between. The CDR3 runs to 13 residues. The germline CDR1 and CDR2 sequences are SGHTA and FQGTGA. V usage is TRBV7-3 and J usage is TRBJ1-1; D is uncertain. Specimen: PBMCs. The TCR originated in a human donor in good health (CMV status not recorded). Some clones in this sample may be carry-over from other donors' samples. The CDR3 sequence: CASSPGMSSGAFF. CDR3 DNA sequence: TGTGCCAGCAGCCCCGGGATGAGCTCTGGAGCTTTCTTT. Drawing the rest from reference TRBV7-3 and TRBJ1-1, the complete variable domain is GAGVSQTPSNKVTEKGKYVELRCDPISGHTALYWYRQSLGQGPEFLIYFQGTGAADDSGLPNDRFFAVRPEGSVSTLKIQRTERGDSAVYLCASSPGMSSGAFFGQGTRLTVV.